The 15 T cell receptor beta chains in this list originate from one sample, sequenced in a study of Tregs in tolerant kidney transplant recipients. Measured with immunoSEQ multiplex PCR; TCRdb has only the in-frame clones, and not every one. This sample carries over 70,000 clones, around nine tenths of them seen once, and the ten largest clones take 1.5% to 2%. The nonmyeloablative bone marrow transplants came from related graft donors, with transient mixed chimerism. The specimen was CD4+ T cells from blood (PBMCs), collected 24 months after the transplant. Every receptor here comes from a human patient who received a combined kidney and bone marrow transplant. The graft donor may be the source of some T cells.

The sample holds a few counts of this clone. The chain joins TRBV13 to TRBJ2-5, with 8 positions matching TRBD1. Trimming at V came to 5 bases and at J to 5 bases, leaving 7 bases not matched to a gene. The CDR3 covers 14 residues. Germline CDR1 reads PRHDT; CDR2 reads FYEKMQ (reference sequence). The CDR3 DNA reads TGTGCCAGCAGCCCGAGGACAGGGAGGGAGACCCAGTACTTC. Translated: CASSPRTGRETQYF.

V is TRBV28 and J is TRBJ2-2; D not certain. V was cut by 2 bases and J by 0 bases, with 10 bases left in between. This CDR3 comprises 16 residues. Germline-derived CDR1 and CDR2 are MDHEN and SYDVKM. Here the CDR3 reads CASSLIPFSNTGELFF. For the CDR3, the DNA is TGTGCCAGCAGTTTAATTCCGTTTTCGAACACCGGGGAGCTGTTTTTT.

This clone was counted only a few times. J is TRBJ2-1 and V is TRBV30, with 9 bases that match TRBD2. CDR3 length: 16 amino acids. V shed 1 base and J 5 bases; nucleotides not matched to a gene: 9. Per the germline V gene, CDR1 is GTSNPN and CDR2 is SVGIG (reference sequence). CDR3 nucleotides: TGTGCCTGGAGTGGGGGACTAGCTCTAGGCCACAATGAGCAGTTCTTC. This codes for CAWSGGLALGHNEQFF.

This clone showed up just once. The chain links TRBV18 to TRBJ2-7, with a possible D match to TRBD2 (5 bases). The CDR3 is made up of 13 amino acids. The germline CDR1 and CDR2 sequences are KGHSH and LQKENI. V was trimmed by 2 bases and J by 1 base, leaving 6 bases between them. CDR3 in DNA: TGTGCCAGCTCACCAAGCGGTTCCTACGAGCAGTACTTC. It translates to CASSPSGSYEQYF.

The chain employs TRBV11-3 and TRBJ2-2; TRBD2 might be the D (5 bases). There are 15 residues in the CDR3. CDR1 SGHNT and CDR2 YENEEA come from the germline V gene. Deletions cut 5 bases from V and 6 bases from J, with 16 bases between. In nucleotides, the CDR3 is TGTGCCAGCAGCCCAAGCCCCCGGACTGCCGGGGAGCTGTTTTTT. As protein: CASSPSPRTAGELFF.

The V call is TRBV29-1, the J call TRBJ2-3; 8 nucleotides agree with TRBD2. V shed 2 bases and J 8 bases; nucleotides not matched to a gene: 12. The CDR3 has 15 residues. Germline V gene sequence: CDR1 SQVTM, CDR2 ANQGSEA. The CDR3 DNA reads as TGCAGCGTTGAAAAGGGGACTAGTCAAGATGGTACGCAGTATTTT. Amino acid sequence: CSVEKGTSQDGTQYF.

The rearrangement links TRBV9 to TRBJ1-2; D is unresolved. CDR3 length: 12 residues. Per germline, CDR1 SGDLS and CDR2 YYNGEE. Deletions cut 2 bases from V and 8 bases from J, with 10 bases between. This CDR3 is CASSVTHMGYTF. Here the CDR3 DNA reads TGTGCCAGCAGCGTCACTCATATGGGCTACACCTTC.

V and J are TRBV7-2 and TRBJ2-6, with D uncertain. The germline gives CDR1 SGHTA, CDR2 FQGNSA. The CDR3 sequence is 15 residues long. The V gene lost 5 bases and the J gene lost 1 base, with 9 bases spanning the gap. As DNA, the CDR3 is TGTGCCAGCAGCCTATTTTCGTCTGGGGCCAACGTCCTGACTTTC. It specifies CASSLFSSGANVLTF.

This chain joins TRBV7-2 and TRBJ2-2; D perhaps matches TRBD1 (5 bases). Trimming pared 5 bases from V and 7 bases from J, leaving 14 bases between. CDR3 length: 14 amino acids. Germline lookup yields CDR1 SGHTA and CDR2 FQGNSA. The chain's CDR3 is CASSPQGRGGELFF. Here the CDR3 DNA reads TGTGCCAGCAGCCCCCAGGGAAGGGGCGGGGAGCTGTTTTTT. Using reference TRBV7-2 and TRBJ2-2 for the parts outside the CDR3, the full variable domain is GAGVSQSPSNKVTEKGKDVELRCDPISGHTALYWYRQSLGQGLEFLIYFQGNSAPDKSGLPSDRFSAERTGGSVSTLTIQRTQQEDSAVYLCASSPQGRGGELFFGEGSRLTVL.

The rearrangement links TRBV4-3 to TRBJ1-1; 7 positions agree with TRBD1. J gave up 5 bases and V 1 base, and 7 bases lay outside the gene matches. This CDR3 contains 15 residues. Germline lookup yields CDR1 LGHNA and CDR2 YSLEER. The CDR3 DNA reads TGCGCCAGCAGCCAAGGAGGGGACAGCGCAACTGAAGCTTTCTTT. Its translation is CASSQGGDSATEAFF.

In its sample, this clone was seen once. The chain is built from TRBV14 and TRBJ1-1; possible D gene TRBD1, 5 bases. Germline values: CDR1 SGHDN, CDR2 FVKESK. The V and J ends lost 3 bases and 6 bases respectively, with 14 bases between them. The CDR3 has 14 amino acids. DNA of the CDR3: TGTGCCAGCAGCCACAACAGGCGAGGCGCTGAAGCTTTCTTT. This translates into CASSHNRRGAEAFF.

The chain couples TRBV12-5 to TRBJ2-1; 7 bases line up with TRBD2. V shed 4 bases, J shed 9 bases, and the junction held 6 bases outside the gene matches. CDR1 LGHNT and CDR2 FRNRAP come from the germline V gene. The CDR3 length is 13 residues. The CDR3 here is CASGSPAGVEQFF. CDR3 sequence (DNA): TGTGCTAGTGGTTCCCCTGCGGGGGTTGAGCAGTTCTTC.

This sequence joins TRBV15 and TRBJ2-7; 8 bases align to TRBD1. This CDR3 spans 15 amino acids. V lost 1 base, J lost 4 bases, and 6 bases stayed unmatched. CDR1 and CDR2 (germline): LNHNV, YYDKDF (reference sequence). The DNA for the CDR3 is TGTGCCACCAGCAGAGGGCCCAGGGGGCGTTACGAGCAGTACTTC. Its protein product is CATSRGPRGRYEQYF.

The chain is built from TRBV5-5 and TRBJ2-5, with 7 bases that match TRBD1. This CDR3 is 13 amino acids long. CDR1 SGHKS and CDR2 YYEKEE come from the germline V gene (reference sequence). The J segment lost 3 bases and the V segment lost 1 base, leaving 0 bases of the junction unmatched. The CDR3 sequence is CASSLQGEETQYF. The CDR3 DNA reads TGTGCCAGCAGCTTGCAGGGGGAAGAGACCCAGTACTTC.

The rearrangement uses TRBV18 and TRBJ1-3; D is unresolved. This CDR3 comprises 15 residues. Germline lookup yields CDR1 KGHSH and CDR2 LQKENI. The germline V and J ends were trimmed by 0 bases and 1 base, with 7 bases remaining between them. This CDR3 is CASSPPLRSGNTIYF. In DNA form, the CDR3 reads TGTGCCAGCTCACCACCGTTGCGATCTGGAAACACCATATATTTT. The variable domain in full, with the rest retrieved from reference TRBV18 and TRBJ1-3, is NAGVMQNPRHLVRRRGQEARLRCSPMKGHSHVYWYRQLPEEGLKFMVYLQKENIIDESGMPKERFSAEFPKEGPSILRIQQVVRGDSAAYFCASSPPLRSGNTIYFGEGSWLTVV.